This T cell receptor (beta chain) was captured in a study of T cells after somatic rescue of genetic block. The assay was immunoSEQ multiplex PCR, and TCRdb's table has in-frame clones only and misses some. This table has approximately 100,000 clones, about 90% appearing once. V was clipped by 0 bases and J by 11 bases; unmatched bases: 13. CDR1 SGHRS and CDR2 YFSETQ come from the germline V gene. This CDR3 has 17 residues. The origin of this receptor is a woman aged 18-29 years. The gene calls are TRBV5-1 and TRBJ2-7, with 14 bases lining up with TRBD2. Sequencing used peripheral blood mononuclear cells (PBMCs). For the CDR3, the DNA is TGCGCCAGCAGCTTGGCCCCCTGGGGGACTAGCGGGAGCAGGAAGTACTTC. It encodes CASSLAPWGTSGSRKYF.